This T cell receptor (beta chain) is from a study of Ad26.COV2.S vaccination and SARS-CoV-2 variants. Germline CDR1 is LGHDT and CDR2 is YNNKEL (reference sequence). With 2 bases removed from V and 6 bases from J, the gap between germline ends came to 11 bases. The CDR3 contains 14 residues. Stated treatment: roughly 20 received Ad26.COV2.S at low or high dose, single or two shots; a few received placebo; per-sample allocation not given. Day 63 after the first injection of vaccine or placebo was the sampling time. This person who donated was an adult of 18-55 years in Boston. Libraries were prepared by immunoSEQ multiplex PCR; TCRdb keeps only in-frame clonotypes and omits some of them. The table lists a few hundred thousand clones, more than 80% of them singletons.

The chain links TRBV3-1 (or the pseudogene TRBV3-2) to TRBJ1-3; D not certain. The TCR originated in a person aged 18-65 years who received the Ad26.COV2.S COVID-19 vaccine or a placebo. Sequences were derived from peripheral blood, sampled in a trial of Ad26.COV2.S vaccine versus placebo. The chain's CDR3 is CASSQRISLNTIYF. DNA of the CDR3: TGTGCCAGCAGCCAAAGGATCTCTTTAAACACCATATATTTT.